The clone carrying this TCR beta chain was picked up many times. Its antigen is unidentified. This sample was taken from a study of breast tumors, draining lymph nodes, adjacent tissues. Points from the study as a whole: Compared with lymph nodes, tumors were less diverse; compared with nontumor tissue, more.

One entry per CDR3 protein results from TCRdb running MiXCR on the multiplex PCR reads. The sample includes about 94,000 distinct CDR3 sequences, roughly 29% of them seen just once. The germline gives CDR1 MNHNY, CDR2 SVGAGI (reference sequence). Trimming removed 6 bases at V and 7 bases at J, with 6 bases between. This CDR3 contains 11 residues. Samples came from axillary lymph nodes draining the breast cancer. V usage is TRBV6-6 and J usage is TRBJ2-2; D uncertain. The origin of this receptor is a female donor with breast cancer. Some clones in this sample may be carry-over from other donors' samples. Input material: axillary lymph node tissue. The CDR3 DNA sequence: TGTGCCAGCAGCCTTTACGGGGAGCTGTTTTTT. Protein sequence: CASSLYGELFF.